This TCR beta chain was profiled in a study of T cells after posttransplantation cyclophosphamide. This clone was detected many times. Its antigen remains unidentified. Profiled with immunoSEQ multiplex PCR; TCRdb holds only in-frame clones, not every one. Observed in the sample are 45,000 to 55,000 clones, none of them singletons. The CDR3 extends over 14 amino acids. The germline V gene encodes CDR1 SGHAT and CDR2 FQDESV (reference sequence). The J segment lost 4 bases and the V segment lost 5 bases, leaving 6 bases of the junction unmatched. Study-level results: Recipient CMV seropositivity and CMV reactivation strongly tracked TRB clonality. TRB overlap between skin or GI tissue T cells and blood was limited.

This receptor was taken from a man aged 40-49 years in good health, CMV-negative, and a related stem cell transplant donor. V gene TRBV11-1 combines with J gene TRBJ2-5; 8 positions agree with TRBD1. Sample: PBMCs. CDR3 DNA: TGTGCCAGCAGCCCCAGGGGGCGCCGAGAGACCCAGTACTTC. Its translation is CASSPRGRRETQYF.